The rows below give T cell receptor beta chains drawn from one sample of a study of blood T cell repertoires in COVID-19. The method was immunoSEQ multiplex PCR; TCRdb's version includes in-frame clones alone and lacks a portion of them. The sample lists roughly 120,000 clones, about two thirds occurring once. Material: peripheral blood. These receptors all come from a human donor with acute or convalescent COVID-19. The donor label of this sample is uncertain. CDR3s include the opening cysteine and the closing phenylalanine or tryptophan. D genes are given only for firm matches. Rows may omit the clone size; those that give it use once, few, many or a size class.

V gene	D gene	J gene	clone size	CDR3 protein	CDR3 DNA
TRBV24-1	.	TRBJ2-1	.	CATSPPRALGEQFF	TGTGCCACCAGTCCTCCCAGGGCCTTAGGGGAGCAGTTCTTC
TRBV2	TRBD1	TRBJ1-4	once	CASSRQGATNEKLFF	TGTGCCAGTAGTAGACAGGGCGCAACTAATGAAAAACTGTTTTTT
TRBV10-3	TRBD1	TRBJ1-6	.	CAISEDRDNSPLHF	TGTGCCATCAGCGAGGACAGGGATAATTCACCCCTCCACTTT
TRBV3-1/TRBV3-2	TRBD1	TRBJ1-2	.	CASSPTGVGYTF	TGTGCCAGCAGCCCGACAGGGGTTGGCTACACCTTC
TRBV24-1	.	TRBJ2-5	.	CATSDLVDNQETQYF	TGTGCCACCAGTGATTTGGTGGACAACCAAGAGACCCAGTACTTC
TRBV20-1	.	TRBJ2-5	.	CSASFSQETQYF	TGCAGTGCTAGTTTTAGCCAAGAGACCCAGTACTTC
TRBV25-1	TRBD1	TRBJ1-1	.	CASRGTGVSEAFF	TGTGCCAGCAGGGGGACAGGGGTCAGTGAAGCTTTCTTT
TRBV7-9	.	TRBJ1-2	.	CASSHPLRDGYTF	TGTGCCAGCAGCCACCCCCTCCGAGATGGCTACACCTTC
TRBV7-8	.	TRBJ1-5	.	CASSLGGDQPQHF	TGTGCCAGCAGCTTAGGCGGGGATCAGCCCCAGCATTTT
TRBV30	TRBD2	TRBJ2-7	.	CAYTSGGTPYEQYF	TGTGCTTATACTAGCGGGGGGACCCCCTACGAGCAGTACTTC
TRBV24-1	.	TRBJ2-1	.	CATRGLNNEQFF	TGTGCCACCAGAGGACTGAACAATGAGCAGTTCTTC
TRBV27	.	TRBJ1-6	once	CASSEGALLPLHF	TGTGCCAGCAGCGAAGGGGCACTTCTCCCCCTCCACTTT
TRBV10-3	.	TRBJ2-2	.	CAISDRAGTGELFF	TGTGCCATCAGTGATAGGGCGGGGACCGGGGAGCTGTTTTTT
TRBV6-1	.	TRBJ2-1	.	CASSEYVGLFSYNEQFF	TGTGCCAGCAGTGAATACGTTGGCTTATTCTCCTACAATGAGCAGTTCTTC
TRBV2	.	TRBJ1-6	.	CASNDPLGASPLHF	TGTGCCAGCAACGACCCCCTAGGGGCCTCACCCCTCCACTTT
TRBV19	TRBD1	TRBJ2-7	few	CASSYNRGSYEQYF	TGTGCCAGTAGCTACAACAGGGGTTCCTACGAGCAGTACTTC
TRBV27	TRBD1	TRBJ2-2	.	CASSLLGTGRPGELFF	TGTGCCAGCAGTTTGCTAGGGACAGGGAGGCCCGGGGAGCTGTTTTTT
TRBV24-1	.	TRBJ2-1	.	CATSEVGLRSHNEQFF	TGTGCCACCAGTGAAGTCGGACTGCGTAGCCACAATGAGCAGTTCTTC
TRBV21-1	.	TRBJ2-3	.	CASSKARQGETDTQYF	TGTGCCAGCAGCAAAGCGCGACAGGGAGAGACAGATACGCAGTATTTT
TRBV11-2	TRBD1	TRBJ2-7	.	CASSPYRQGISYEQYF	TGTGCCAGCAGCCCCTACAGACAGGGGATTAGCTACGAGCAGTACTTC
TRBV2	.	TRBJ2-1	.	CASLTDAGYNEQFF	TGTGCCAGTCTGACTGATGCGGGCTACAATGAGCAGTTCTTC
TRBV5-1	.	TRBJ2-7	.	CASSLASGSGYEQYF	TGCGCCAGCAGCTTGGCCTCGGGTAGCGGATACGAGCAGTACTTC
TRBV6-5	.	TRBJ2-7	.	CASREGSREQYF	TGTGCCAGCAGGGAGGGTTCGCGCGAGCAGTACTTC
TRBV24-1	TRBD1	TRBJ1-2	.	CATSGDRQGENGYTF	TGTGCCACCAGTGGGGATCGACAGGGAGAGAATGGCTACACCTTC
TRBV5-1	.	TRBJ2-2	.	CASSLAGGDGELFF	TGCGCCAGCAGCTTGGCCGGCGGGGACGGGGAGCTGTTTTTT
TRBV3-1/TRBV3-2	.	TRBJ2-7	few	CASSQTVSYEQYF	TGTGCCAGCAGCCAGACAGTCTCCTACGAGCAGTACTTC
TRBV19	TRBD1	TRBJ1-1	.	CASRHGDRNTEAFF	TGTGCCAGTAGGCACGGGGACAGGAACACTGAAGCTTTCTTT
TRBV19	.	TRBJ2-2	.	CASSITLARAGELFF	TGTGCCAGTAGTATAACGCTAGCGAGGGCCGGGGAGCTGTTTTTT
TRBV3-1/TRBV3-2	TRBD1	TRBJ2-7	few	CASSQGQGGFYEQYF	TGTGCCAGCAGCCAGGGACAGGGGGGGTTCTACGAGCAGTACTTC
TRBV7-2	.	TRBJ2-5	few	CASSLKRQQETQYF	TGTGCCAGCAGCTTAAAGCGACAGCAAGAGACCCAGTACTTC
TRBV11-3	TRBD2	TRBJ2-1	.	CASSLGAGSYNEQFF	TGTGCCAGCAGCTTAGGAGCGGGGTCCTACAATGAGCAGTTCTTC
TRBV18	TRBD1	TRBJ1-5	.	CASSPDRARVPQHF	TGTGCCAGCTCACCGGACAGGGCCCGGGTGCCCCAGCATTTT
TRBV28	TRBD1	TRBJ2-7	.	CASSSQGVPGYEQYF	TGTGCCAGCAGTTCACAGGGGGTTCCTGGCTACGAGCAGTACTTC
TRBV5-1	.	TRBJ1-6	.	CASSLGLARGNSPLHF	TGCGCCAGCAGCTTAGGGTTGGCAAGGGGGAATTCACCCCTCCACTTT
TRBV18	TRBD1	TRBJ2-3	.	CASSPGQGRTDTQYF	TGTGCCAGCTCACCCGGACAGGGACGCACAGATACGCAGTATTTT
TRBV5-1	.	TRBJ2-3	few	CASREGFPTDTQYF	TGCGCCAGCAGGGAGGGGTTCCCCACAGATACGCAGTATTTT
TRBV30	.	TRBJ1-3	.	CAWSYGEPSGNTIYF	TGTGCCTGGAGTTACGGGGAACCCTCTGGAAACACCATATATTTT
TRBV5-1	TRBD1	TRBJ2-5	.	CASSLEGTDQTQYF	TGCGCCAGCAGCTTGGAGGGGACAGATCAGACCCAGTACTTC
TRBV6-5	.	TRBJ2-1	.	CATGGQSSYNEQFF	TGTGCCACCGGAGGACAGAGCTCCTACAATGAGCAGTTCTTC
TRBV2	.	TRBJ1-2	.	CASSQRGGMDGYTF	TGTGCCAGCAGTCAAAGGGGGGGGATGGATGGCTACACCTTC
TRBV18	.	TRBJ2-1	.	CASSPPTDSYNEQFF	TGTGCCAGCTCACCACCGACAGACTCCTACAATGAGCAGTTCTTC
TRBV7-2	.	TRBJ2-3	.	CASSLSSQGYTDTQYF	TGTGCCAGCAGCTTAAGTTCACAGGGATACACAGATACGCAGTATTTT
TRBV6-5	TRBD1	TRBJ1-5	.	CASRQGAQPQHF	TGTGCCAGTAGACAGGGGGCACAGCCCCAGCATTTT
TRBV4-1	.	TRBJ2-7	.	CASSFYSGAYEQYF	TGCGCCAGCAGCTTTTACTCAGGCGCCTACGAGCAGTACTTC
TRBV19	TRBD1	TRBJ2-3	few	CASSLTDRRDTQYF	TGTGCCAGTAGTCTAACGGACAGGAGAGATACGCAGTATTTT
TRBV5-1	TRBD2	TRBJ2-1	.	CASSFGLAGGTTEQFF	TGCGCCAGCAGCTTTGGCCTAGCGGGGGGAACCACTGAGCAGTTCTTC
TRBV7-9	TRBD1	TRBJ1-4	many	CASRSDRADEKLFF	TGTGCCAGCAGGTCTGACAGGGCGGACGAAAAACTGTTTTTT
TRBV5-1	.	TRBJ1-5	once	CASSPDGSSHQPQHF	TGCGCCAGCAGCCCGGACGGGAGCTCCCATCAGCCCCAGCATTTT
TRBV2	.	TRBJ1-2	.	CASSVGRADYGYTF	TGTGCCAGCAGTGTCGGCAGGGCCGACTATGGCTACACCTTC
TRBV12-3/TRBV12-4	.	TRBJ2-3	.	CASAQENPDTQYF	TGTGCCAGCGCACAGGAAAATCCAGATACGCAGTATTTT
TRBV5-8	.	TRBJ2-1	.	CASSFTQGYNEQFF	TGTGCCAGCAGCTTCACCCAGGGTTACAATGAGCAGTTCTTC
TRBV12-5	.	TRBJ1-1	.	CASGRGGDTEAFF	TGTGCTAGTGGCCGGGGTGGGGACACTGAAGCTTTCTTT
TRBV6-5	TRBD2	TRBJ2-3	.	CASRRLAFTDTQYF	TGTGCCAGCCGGCGACTAGCGTTCACAGATACGCAGTATTTT
TRBV4-1	.	TRBJ1-5	.	CASSQVANSIQGNQPQHF	TGCGCCAGCAGCCAAGTTGCCAACTCCATCCAGGGCAATCAGCCCCAGCATTTT
TRBV5-1	TRBD1	TRBJ2-2	.	CASSPVGQKNTGELFF	TGCGCCAGCAGCCCGGTGGGACAGAAGAACACCGGGGAGCTGTTTTTT
TRBV24-1	TRBD2	TRBJ2-1	once	CATSESRSGGNDEQFF	TGTGCCACCAGTGAATCCCGCAGCGGGGGCAACGATGAGCAGTTCTTC
TRBV3-1/TRBV3-2	.	TRBJ2-1	.	CASNHKGFGNEQFF	TGTGCCAGCAACCATAAGGGGTTTGGGAATGAGCAGTTCTTC
TRBV5-1	.	TRBJ2-5	.	CASSLAQGVWQETQYF	TGCGCCAGCAGCTTGGCACAGGGTGTTTGGCAAGAGACCCAGTACTTC